This T cell receptor (beta chain) was observed in a study of breast tumors, draining lymph nodes, adjacent tissues. Samples came from axillary lymph nodes draining the breast cancer. One entry per CDR3 protein, called by TCRdb with MiXCR from the multiplex PCR reads. Altogether 140,000 to 150,000 distinct CDR3 sequences are present, over 25% being singletons, with the ten largest covering around 2.3%. This CDR3 has 17 residues. V lost 4 bases, J lost 0 bases, and 19 bases lay in between. CDR1 is MNHEY, CDR2 SVGAGI, per germline. Study-level findings and limits: Findings are consistent with lymph node origin and intratumoral expansion of most tumor T cells.

Remarks on this clonotype: The antigen is unknown.

The J gene is TRBJ2-7, the V gene TRBV6-5; D might be TRBD1 or TRBD2, each matching 5 bases. The origin of this receptor is a female donor with breast cancer. Some clones in this sample may be carry-over from other donors' samples. The material sequenced was axillary lymph node tissue. The CDR3 DNA reads as TGTGCCAGCAGTTCCTCGAAGCAGGGAGTGGGCTCCTACGAGCAGTACGTC. Amino acid sequence: CASSSSKQGVGSYEQYV.